This T cell receptor beta chain appears in the sequencing data of a study of T cells in Graves' hyperthyroidism and ophthalmopathy. Deletions cut 0 bases from V and 8 bases from J, with 10 bases between. The CDR3 runs 13 residues. The germline CDR1 and CDR2 sequences are LGHDT and YNNKEL (reference sequence). Graves' hyperthyroidism showing no ophthalmopathy progression within 18 months was considered stable. The patients, who ranged from 18 to 65 in age, presented with newly diagnosed hyperthyroidism lasting under 2 months. The study left out patients who had uncontrolled infection, other autoimmune disease, pregnancy or lactation. Amplified TCR beta CDR3 regions came from RNA transcripts. The TCR CDR3 first-round RT-PCR relied on the HTBI primer set. TCRdb re-derived calls from the multiplex PCR reads in MiXCR, one entry per CDR3 protein. This table has under 250,000 distinct CDR3 sequences, 17% appearing once.

The receptor was isolated from a woman in her fifties or sixties with Graves' hyperthyroidism. The sequenced sample consisted of blood. V gene TRBV3-1 combines with J gene TRBJ1-2; D unclear. CDR3 sequence: CASSQDWPRGYTF. The CDR3 DNA sequence: TGTGCCAGCAGCCAAGATTGGCCGAGGGGCTACACCTTC.